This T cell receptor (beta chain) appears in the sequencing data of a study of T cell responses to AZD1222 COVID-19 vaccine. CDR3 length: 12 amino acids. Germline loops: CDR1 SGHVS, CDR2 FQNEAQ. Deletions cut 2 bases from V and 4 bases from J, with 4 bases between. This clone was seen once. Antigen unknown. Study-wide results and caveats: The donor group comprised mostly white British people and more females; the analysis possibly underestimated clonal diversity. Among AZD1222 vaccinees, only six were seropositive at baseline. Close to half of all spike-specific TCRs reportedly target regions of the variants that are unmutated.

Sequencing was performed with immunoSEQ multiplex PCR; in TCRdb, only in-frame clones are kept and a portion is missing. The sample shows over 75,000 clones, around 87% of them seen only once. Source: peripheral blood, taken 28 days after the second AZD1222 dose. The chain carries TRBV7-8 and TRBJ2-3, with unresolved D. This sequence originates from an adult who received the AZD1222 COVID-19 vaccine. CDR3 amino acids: CASSLSADTQYF. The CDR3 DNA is TGTGCCAGCAGCTTATCGGCAGATACGCAGTATTTT.